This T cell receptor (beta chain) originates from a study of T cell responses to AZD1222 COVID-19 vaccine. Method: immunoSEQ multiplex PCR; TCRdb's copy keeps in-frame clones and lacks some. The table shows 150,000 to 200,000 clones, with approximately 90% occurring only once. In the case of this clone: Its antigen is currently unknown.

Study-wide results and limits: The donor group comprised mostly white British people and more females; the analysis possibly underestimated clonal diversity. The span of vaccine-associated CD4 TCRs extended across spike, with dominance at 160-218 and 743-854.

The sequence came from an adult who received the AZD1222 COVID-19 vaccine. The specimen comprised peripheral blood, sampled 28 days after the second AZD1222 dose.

CDR3 sequence: CSGRDSHKNIQYF. The DNA of the CDR3 is TGCAGCGGCCGGGACAGTCACAAAAACATTCAGTACTTC. The rearrangement links TRBV29-1 to TRBJ2-4, with TRBD1 matching 7 bases. Trimming took 7 bases from V and 3 from J; bases not matched to a gene: 6. Germline-derived CDR1 and CDR2 are SQVTM and ANQGSEA. The CDR3 is 13 residues long.